These 9 T cell receptor beta chains originate from one sample sequenced in a study of blood T cell repertoires in COVID-19. Produced via immunoSEQ multiplex PCR; TCRdb's table is partial and in-frame only. The table has approximately 40,000 clones, 80% to 90% seen once. The sample taken for sequencing was peripheral blood. The receptors were gathered from a woman aged 65 to 85 with acute or convalescent COVID-19.

This chain connects TRBV6-5 to TRBJ1-6; perhaps TRBD1 as D (5 bases). The germline V gene has CDR1 MNHEY and CDR2 SVGAGI. This CDR3 is 15 amino acids long. V dropped 0 bases and J dropped 7 bases, with 10 bases sitting between them. The CDR3: CASSYSGRANSPLHF. The CDR3 coding sequence is TGTGCCAGCAGTTACTCAGGCAGGGCCAATTCACCCCTCCACTTT.

The chain links TRBV6-5 to TRBJ2-7; no clear D gene. The CDR3 totals 14 residues. Germline CDR1 MNHEY, CDR2 SVGAGI. The germline V and J ends were trimmed by 10 bases and 1 base, with 17 bases remaining between them. The CDR3 coding sequence is TGTGCCACCCTCGGCAAGGCAGGATCCTACGAGCAGTACGTC. It codes for CATLGKAGSYEQYV.

For this clone: This sample also contains other DNA sequences that code for the same CDR3. This rearrangement joins TRBV9 to TRBJ2-1, with 10 bases aligning to TRBD2. Germline V lookup: CDR1 SGDLS, CDR2 YYNGEE. The CDR3 has 15 amino acids. V lost 3 bases, J lost 0 bases, and 0 bases stayed unmatched. CDR3 amino acids: CASSASGSSYNEQFF. The CDR3, as DNA: TGTGCCAGCAGCGCTAGCGGGAGCTCCTACAATGAGCAGTTCTTC.

V and J are TRBV18 and TRBJ2-5; 7 bases map to TRBD2. Trimming at V came to 2 bases and at J to 0 bases, leaving 6 bases not matched to a gene. CDR3 length equals 16 residues. CDR1 is KGHSH and CDR2 is LQKENI in the germline V gene. The DNA for the CDR3 is TGTGCCAGCTCACCAGGCGGCGGGGGAGACCAAGAGACCCAGTACTTC. Protein sequence: CASSPGGGGDQETQYF. The full variable domain, rest sourced from reference TRBV18 and TRBJ2-5, is NAGVMQNPRHLVRRRGQEARLRCSPMKGHSHVYWYRQLPEEGLKFMVYLQKENIIDESGMPKERFSAEFPKEGPSILRIQQVVRGDSAAYFCASSPGGGGDQETQYFGPGTRLLVL.

The chain uses TRBV2 and TRBJ1-3; possibly TRBD1 for D (5 bases). The CDR3 covers 12 residues. Germline CDR1 and CDR2: SNHLY and FYNNEI. The V gene lost 9 bases and the J gene lost 3 bases, with 9 bases spanning the gap. The DNA of the CDR3 is TGTGCCAGGAAGGGGAATGGAAACACCATATATTTT. Amino acids: CARKGNGNTIYF.

This clone has just one count. V gene TRBV7-8 combines with J gene TRBJ1-4; weak D call: TRBD1 (6 bases). This CDR3 has 16 amino acids. CDR1 is SGHVS, CDR2 FQNEAQ, per germline. Trimming pared 5 bases from V and 0 bases from J, leaving 13 bases between. The CDR3 DNA is TGTGCCAGCAGCCCCGACAGGCGGGCAACTAATGAAAAACTGTTTTTT. Translation: CASSPDRRATNEKLFF.

The chain uses TRBV3-1 (or the pseudogene TRBV3-2) and TRBJ2-3, with D hard to call. V was cut by 1 base and J by 1 base, with 9 bases left in between. The CDR3 spans 15 residues. The germline V gene has CDR1 LGHDT and CDR2 YNNKEL (reference sequence). DNA for the CDR3: TGTGCCAGCAGCCAAGGTACAGCCCGCACAGATACGCAGTATTTT. Amino acid sequence: CASSQGTARTDTQYF.

This chain joins TRBV18 and TRBJ2-1; possibly TRBD1 for D (6 bases). CDR1 and CDR2 (germline): KGHSH, LQKENI. This CDR3 is 15 amino acids long. Trimming cost V 3 bases and J 3 bases, with 12 bases left between them. CDR3 protein: CASSPLGTNYNEQFF. CDR3 DNA: TGTGCCAGCTCACCCCTCGGGACAAACTACAATGAGCAGTTCTTC.

This chain links TRBV5-5 with TRBJ1-5; no clear D. V shed 1 base and J shed 0 bases, with 5 bases lying between them. The germline CDR1 and CDR2 sequences are SGHKS and YYEKEE (reference sequence). This CDR3 is built from 14 residues. The CDR3 nucleotides read TGTGCCAGCAGCTTGTTAGATAGCAATCAGCCCCAGCATTTT. Translated, it gives CASSLLDSNQPQHF.